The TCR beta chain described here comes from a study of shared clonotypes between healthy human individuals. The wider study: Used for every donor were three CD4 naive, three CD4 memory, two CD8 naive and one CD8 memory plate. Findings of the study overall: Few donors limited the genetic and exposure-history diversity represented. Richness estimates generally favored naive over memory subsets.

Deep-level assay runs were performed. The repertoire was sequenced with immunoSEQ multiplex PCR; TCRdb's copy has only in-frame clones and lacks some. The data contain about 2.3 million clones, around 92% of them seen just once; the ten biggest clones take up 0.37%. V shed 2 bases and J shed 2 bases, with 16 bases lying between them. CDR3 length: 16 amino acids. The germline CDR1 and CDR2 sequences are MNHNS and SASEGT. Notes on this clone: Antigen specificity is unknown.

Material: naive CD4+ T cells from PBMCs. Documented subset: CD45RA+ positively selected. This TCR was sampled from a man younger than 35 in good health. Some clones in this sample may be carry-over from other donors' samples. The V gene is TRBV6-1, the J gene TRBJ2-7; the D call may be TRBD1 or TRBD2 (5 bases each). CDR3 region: CASSEYLYGGAYEQYF. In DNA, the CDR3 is TGTGCCAGCAGTGAATATTTGTATGGGGGTGCCTACGAGCAGTACTTC.